A single T cell receptor (beta chain) is shown here with its context. In its sample, this clone was seen once. Its antigen target is currently unknown. No base-level quality is on record; no much larger clone is a single base apart. These data originate in a study of control samples from healthy donors and cancer patients (dated by TCRdb to about 2020). The CDR3 sequence holds 19 residues, the cysteine and phenylalanine included. Of all the DNA, just the CDR3 is kept, 57 bases in frame from base 1. V has 0 bases trimmed and J has 5 bases trimmed; junction bases matching no gene number 16. CDR1 and CDR2 were assigned from the germline V gene (reference sequence) as WNHNN and SYGVQD. Receptor libraries were prepared by the immunoSEQ multiplex PCR assay. The source is immuneACCESS, and TCRdb retained only in-frame sequences with V and J called. Part of the clones is not carried over; for the studies checked, unresolved V genes explain less than half of this, and the remainder is unexplained. In this sample the table shows around 140,000 clones, under 95% of which occur a single time. The ten largest account for more than 4.5% of the sample.

The sequence came from a man aged 18 to 30 in good health. Here the chain combines TRBV10-1 and TRBJ2-3, with 8 bases aligning to TRBD2. Source material: blood. CDR3 region: CASSESRRLAPTRGDTQYF. The sequence in DNA is TGCGCCAGCAGTGAGTCGAGGAGACTAGCGCCTACGCGGGGAGATACGCAGTATTTT.